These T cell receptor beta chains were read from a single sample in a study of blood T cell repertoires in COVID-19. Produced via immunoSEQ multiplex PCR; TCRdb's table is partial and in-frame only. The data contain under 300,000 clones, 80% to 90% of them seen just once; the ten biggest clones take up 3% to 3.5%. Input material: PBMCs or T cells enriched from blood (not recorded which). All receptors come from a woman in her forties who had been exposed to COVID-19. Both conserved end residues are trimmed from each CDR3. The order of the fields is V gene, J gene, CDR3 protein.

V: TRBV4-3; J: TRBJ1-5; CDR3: ASSQDWGQIYSNQPQH
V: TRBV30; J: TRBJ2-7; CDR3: AWTRGGEQY
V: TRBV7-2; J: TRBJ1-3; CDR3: ASSLGPVRGNTIY
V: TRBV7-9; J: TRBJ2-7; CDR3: ASSFPGNEQY
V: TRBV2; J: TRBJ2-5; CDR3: ASSERRDSQETQY
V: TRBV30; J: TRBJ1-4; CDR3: AWSAGAYTNEKLF
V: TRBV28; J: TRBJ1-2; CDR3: ASRVGQGGGYT
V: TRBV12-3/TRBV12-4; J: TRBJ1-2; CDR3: ASSWDSSYGYT
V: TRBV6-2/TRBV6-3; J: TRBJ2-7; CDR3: ASSYLAGEYEQY
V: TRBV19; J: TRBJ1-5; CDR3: ATGDRLINQPQH
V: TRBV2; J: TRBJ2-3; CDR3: ARADPGDTQY
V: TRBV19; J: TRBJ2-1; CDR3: ASSSGAYNEQF
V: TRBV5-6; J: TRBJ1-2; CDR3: AGGTGGAGGYT
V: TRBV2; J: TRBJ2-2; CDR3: ASSLEGVAGELF
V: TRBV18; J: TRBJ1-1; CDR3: ASSPPLAGSTEAF